The 29 T cell receptor beta chains presented below share a single source sample, sequenced in a study of control samples from healthy donors and cancer patients. Only in-frame clones appear in the TCRdb table, and some are missing; sequencing was by immunoSEQ multiplex PCR. The sample includes more than 100,000 clones, more than 85% seen only once; the top ten take about 9%. Sequencing was performed on blood. These receptors came from a young man in good health.

The chain employs TRBV6-6 and TRBJ2-1, with a tentative D call TRBD1 (7 bases). The V gene lost 5 bases and the J gene lost 7 bases, with 18 bases spanning the gap. The CDR3 spans 15 residues. Germline CDR1 MNHNY, CDR2 SVGAGI (reference sequence). As DNA, the CDR3 is TGTGCCAGCAGTCCGGCCAGGGGGAGGCGAAATGAGCAGTTCTTC. It encodes CASSPARGRRNEQFF.

The CDR3 nucleotides are TGTGCCAGCAGTGAATTAATAACTAACTATGGCTACACCTTC. This sequence encodes CASSELITNYGYTF. This chain joins TRBV25-1 and TRBJ1-2; no definite D call. Per germline, CDR1 MGHDK and CDR2 SYGVNS. The CDR3 totals 14 residues. Trimming removed 1 base at V and 0 bases at J, with 6 bases between.

The rearrangement joins TRBV7-3 to TRBJ1-1; D gene unclear. CDR3 length equals 15 residues. CDR1 is SGHTA, CDR2 FQGTGA, per germline. Trimming stripped 1 base from V and 3 bases from J, with 12 bases between. CDR3 sequence: CASSLRAQTDTEAFF. The CDR3 coding sequence is TGTGCCAGCAGCTTAAGGGCACAGACTGACACTGAAGCTTTCTTT.

This clone appeared a single time. The rearrangement links TRBV12-5 to TRBJ1-3, with 7 positions matching TRBD1. The V and J ends lost 1 base and 0 bases, in that order; junction bases with no gene match: 3. The germline V gene encodes CDR1 LGHNT and CDR2 FRNRAP. The CDR3 spans 16 residues. This chain's CDR3 is CASGLGGGSSGNTIYF. The CDR3 DNA follows: TGTGCTAGTGGTTTGGGAGGGGGCAGCTCTGGAAACACCATATATTTT.

The chain employs TRBV30 and TRBJ1-4; the match to TRBD1 covers 7 bases. The CDR3 contains 15 residues. V was pared by 0 bases and J by 4 bases, with 5 bases of the junction left unmatched. The germline V gene encodes CDR1 GTSNPN and CDR2 SVGIG (reference sequence). CDR3 sequence: CAWSVGDSLNEKLFF. The CDR3 DNA follows: TGTGCCTGGAGTGTAGGGGACAGCCTTAATGAAAAACTGTTTTTT.

The rearrangement uses TRBV19 and TRBJ1-5; the D gene is possibly TRBD1 (5 bases). Trimming took off 8 bases at V and 0 bases at J, with 14 bases between the two ends. Germline CDR1 reads LNHDA; CDR2 reads SQIVND (reference sequence). The CDR3 is made up of 15 amino acids. The CDR3 DNA reads TGTGCCAGTCGGGTGGGGGTGAATAGCAATCAGCCCCAGCATTTT. This codes for CASRVGVNSNQPQHF.

In this sample, this clone turned up once. The chain joins TRBV18 to TRBJ2-1; the match to TRBD2 covers 8 bases. V gave up 4 bases and J gave up 3 bases; unmatched junction bases: 2. Germline CDR1 reads KGHSH; CDR2 reads LQKENI. The CDR3 has 14 amino acids. CDR3 sequence (DNA): TGTGCCAGCTCACTAGGGACTAGCTACAATGAGCAGTTCTTC. This gives the protein CASSLGTSYNEQFF.

The chain employs TRBV5-1 and TRBJ2-2; D remains ambiguous. The V end was cut by 0 bases, the J end by 6 bases, with 3 bases between. The CDR3 totals 12 residues. The V gene's germline CDR1 is SGHRS and CDR2 YFSETQ. In DNA, the CDR3 is TGCGCCAGCAGCTTGGTAGCCGGGGAGCTGTTTTTT. Its translation: CASSLVAGELFF.

V is TRBV4-1 and J is TRBJ1-2; 7 nucleotides align to TRBD1. Trimming took 3 bases from V and 2 from J; bases not matched to a gene: 6. Germline CDR1 MGHRA, CDR2 YSYEKL. The CDR3 extends over 15 amino acids. Written as DNA, the CDR3 is TGCGCCAGCAGCCAGCCAGACAGGGAGAACTATGGCTACACCTTC. As protein: CASSQPDRENYGYTF.

The chain joins TRBV5-6 to TRBJ2-7; no definite D call. CDR3 size: 13 residues. The V and J ends lost 2 bases and 0 bases respectively, with 6 bases between them. Germline loops: CDR1 SGHDT, CDR2 YYEEEE. The CDR3 nucleotides are TGTGCCAGCAGCTTAACGGGCTCCTACGAGCAGTACTTC. Encoded protein: CASSLTGSYEQYF.

In nucleotides, the CDR3 is TGCGCCAGCAGCGAACGGACCGGCAATCAGCCCCAGCATTTT. Its translation is CASSERTGNQPQHF. J is TRBJ1-5 and V is TRBV4-1; D is ambiguous. From germline, CDR1 is MGHRA and CDR2 YSYEKL. The CDR3 runs 14 residues. V was shortened by 5 bases and J by 2 bases, with 10 bases between the two germline ends.

V and J are TRBV19 and TRBJ1-1, with D tentatively TRBD1 (5 bases). V lost 8 bases and J lost 5, with 15 bases in between. The CDR3 spans 13 residues. Germline V gene sequence: CDR1 LNHDA, CDR2 SQIVND (reference sequence). CDR3 sequence: CASEGADLTEAFF. DNA for the CDR3: TGTGCCAGTGAAGGGGCGGATTTGACTGAAGCTTTCTTT.

This clone was found once. This chain joins TRBV7-9 and TRBJ1-5; D is perhaps TRBD1 (5 bases). The V end lost 7 bases, the J end lost 6 bases, and 19 bases lay between the germline ends. CDR3 length: 15 residues. Germline CDR1 reads SEHNR; CDR2 reads FQNEAQ (reference sequence). The chain's CDR3 is CASTLGGGFGQPQHF. CDR3 nucleotide sequence: TGTGCCAGCACCCTAGGTGGGGGGTTCGGTCAGCCCCAGCATTTT. Complete variable domain (other parts from reference TRBV7-9 and TRBJ1-5): DTGVSQNPRHKITKRGQNVTFRCDPISEHNRLYWYRQTLGQGPEFLTYFQNEAQLEKSRLLSDRFSAERPKGSFSTLEIQRTEQGDSAMYLCASTLGGGFGQPQHFGDGTRLSIL.

This chain uses TRBV19 with TRBJ2-3; D may be TRBD1 or TRBD2 (5 bases each). The V end was cut by 3 bases, the J end by 1 base, with 8 bases between. The CDR3 is made up of 14 amino acids. The germline V gene has CDR1 LNHDA and CDR2 SQIVND (reference sequence). The CDR3 nucleotides read TGTGCCAGTAGTATGGGGGACGGCACAGATACGCAGTATTTT. Translated: CASSMGDGTDTQYF. Combining the CDR3 with reference TRBV19 and TRBJ2-3 gives the whole variable domain DGGITQSPKYLFRKEGQNVTLSCEQNLNHDAMYWYRQDPGQGLRLIYYSQIVNDFQKGDIAEGYSVSREKKESFPLTVTSAQKNPTAFYLCASSMGDGTDTQYFGPGTRLTVL.

V usage is TRBV29-1 and J usage is TRBJ1-1; TRBD1 is a possible D gene (5 bases). V shed 7 bases and J shed 5 bases, with 11 bases lying between them. Germline CDR1 and CDR2: SQVTM and ANQGSEA. The CDR3 runs to 11 residues. The DNA of the CDR3 is TGCAGCGCCAGACAGAGGACTGAAGCTTTCTTT. It codes for CSARQRTEAFF.

This sequence joins TRBV12-5 and TRBJ1-5; D unclear. The germline V and J ends were trimmed by 0 bases and 7 bases, with 4 bases remaining between them. Germline lookup yields CDR1 LGHNT and CDR2 FRNRAP. This CDR3 spans 12 amino acids. The CDR3: CASGLVPQPQHF. The DNA for the CDR3 is TGTGCTAGTGGTTTGGTACCCCAGCCCCAGCATTTT.

V usage is TRBV30 and J usage is TRBJ2-7; TRBD2 matches at 11 bases. The CDR3 length is 12 residues. Germline trimming cut 5 bases from V and 4 bases from J; bases unmatched to any gene: 1. In germline, CDR1 is GTSNPN, CDR2 SVGIG (reference sequence). In DNA form, the CDR3 reads TGTGCCTGGGGGACTAGCGGTTACGAGCAGTACTTC. It yields the protein CAWGTSGYEQYF.

The rearrangement joins TRBV5-1 to TRBJ1-4; 9 bases are a match to TRBD1. The CDR3 runs 15 residues. V was clipped by 4 bases and J by 7 bases; unmatched bases: 8. Germline CDR1 SGHRS, CDR2 YFSETQ. The CDR3 protein is CASSPKGQGREKLFF. CDR3 in DNA: TGCGCCAGCAGCCCGAAGGGACAGGGACGTGAAAAACTGTTTTTT.

The genes are TRBV6-6 and TRBJ1-4; D call uncertain. V lost 4 bases and J lost 1, with 13 bases in between. CDR3 length: 16 residues. The germline V gene has CDR1 MNHNY and CDR2 SVGAGI (reference sequence). The CDR3 is CASSSGRGKTNEKLFF. The CDR3 DNA follows: TGTGCCAGCAGTTCCGGTAGAGGGAAAACTAATGAAAAACTGTTTTTT.

The V call is TRBV6-5, the J call TRBJ2-7; D not resolved. CDR1 and CDR2 (germline): MNHEY, SVGAGI. The CDR3 covers 15 residues. V lost 2 bases and J 0 bases, leaving 11 bases between the germline ends. The CDR3 DNA reads as TGTGCCAGCAGTTACGCCCCCGGTAGCTCCTACGAGCAGTACTTC. It yields the protein CASSYAPGSSYEQYF.

In this sample, this clone turned up once. The chain links TRBV7-3 to TRBJ1-2, with 9 bases fitting TRBD1. The length of the CDR3 is 13 residues. Germline V gives CDR1 SGHTA, CDR2 FQGTGA. V trimming: 8 bases; J trimming: 7 bases; junction bases outside the gene matches: 8. This CDR3 reads CASSRTGESGYTF. The DNA of the CDR3 is TGTGCCAGCTCCAGGACAGGGGAGAGTGGCTACACCTTC.

The J gene is TRBJ1-2, the V gene TRBV30; the D gene is possibly TRBD1 (5 bases). Germline V gene data show CDR1 as GTSNPN and CDR2 as SVGIG (reference sequence). The CDR3 loop spans 11 amino acids. Trimming shortened V by 3 bases and J by 7 bases, and 9 bases separated the two germline ends. CDR3: CAWRKGSGYTF. CDR3 coding DNA: TGTGCCTGGAGGAAGGGGTCTGGCTACACCTTC.

The J gene is TRBJ1-2, the V gene TRBV5-6, with D perhaps TRBD1 (5 bases). CDR1 and CDR2 from the germline V gene are SGHDT and YYEEEE. V was shortened by 4 bases and J by 0 bases, with 13 bases between the two germline ends. The CDR3 has 15 amino acids. As DNA, the CDR3 is TGTGCCAGCAGCGGGACCGGGACCGCTAACTATGGCTACACCTTC. Translation gives CASSGTGTANYGYTF.

The rearrangement joins TRBV2 to TRBJ2-5, with D perhaps TRBD1 (6 bases). The CDR3 has 14 residues. Germline V gives CDR1 SNHLY, CDR2 FYNNEI. Trimming stripped 6 bases from V and 5 bases from J, with 16 bases between. CDR3 bases: TGTGCCAGCAGACAAACGACAGGTTTGGAGACCCAGTACTTC. This codes for CASRQTTGLETQYF.

V gene TRBV5-1 combines with J gene TRBJ2-5; no firm D call. The V gene lost 6 bases and the J gene lost 5 bases, with 17 bases spanning the gap. CDR1 is SGHRS and CDR2 is YFSETQ in the germline V gene. There are 14 residues in the CDR3. CDR3 in amino acids: CASTKSGPRETQYF. The DNA of the CDR3 is TGCGCCAGCACTAAATCTGGGCCGAGGGAGACCCAGTACTTC.

The chain uses TRBV10-3 and TRBJ2-2; D is perhaps TRBD1 (6 bases). Germline CDR1 and CDR2: ENHRY and SYGVKD. V shed 11 bases and J shed 5 bases, with 15 bases lying between them. The CDR3 loop spans 13 amino acids. The CDR3 is CASKNRETGELFF. The CDR3 DNA reads as TGTGCCTCCAAGAACAGGGAGACCGGGGAGCTGTTTTTT.

The chain uses TRBV7-2 and TRBJ2-1; TRBD2 is a possible D gene (7 bases). The CDR3 extends over 18 amino acids. Germline CDR1 reads SGHTA; CDR2 reads FQGNSA. Trimming pared 5 bases from V and 2 bases from J, leaving 22 bases between. The CDR3, as DNA: TGTGCCAGCAGCGCCGGCTCGGGGGGCAGGGGAACCTACAATGAGCAGTTCTTC. Residues: CASSAGSGGRGTYNEQFF.

By share, this clone ranks as medium-sized. The chain carries TRBV9 and TRBJ1-6; 10 bases fit TRBD1. The germline V gene encodes CDR1 SGDLS and CDR2 YYNGEE. The CDR3 runs to 14 residues. After removal of 2 bases from V and 13 bases from J, the junction contained 6 bases not matched to a gene. CDR3 nucleotides: TGTGCCAGCAGCGTCGGGACAGGGGCCGCCCCCCTCCACTTT. Translated: CASSVGTGAAPLHF.

This rearrangement joins TRBV7-9 to TRBJ1-4, with D tentatively TRBD1 (5 bases). The CDR3 covers 16 residues. CDR1 SEHNR and CDR2 FQNEAQ come from the germline V gene (reference sequence). The germline V and J ends were trimmed by 1 base and 4 bases, with 13 bases remaining between them. This CDR3 reads CASSLGARQFNEKLFF. Written as DNA, the CDR3 is TGTGCCAGCAGCTTAGGGGCGAGACAGTTTAATGAAAAACTGTTTTTT.